This T cell receptor (beta chain) comes out of a study of lymphopenia after photon versus proton radiotherapy. TCRdb keeps only in-frame clones here, not all; method: immunoSEQ multiplex PCR. The repertoire includes about 83,000 clones, around 82% of them detected once, and over 1.3% sits in the top ten. The specimen comprised peripheral blood, sampled from a patient treated with proton-based radiotherapy. This receptor was taken from a man aged 60 to 75 with pancreatic cancer.

CDR3 DNA sequence: TGTGCCAGCAGGCCCCCGGGACGCCGGGAGGCTACGCAGTATTTT. Its translation: CASRPPGRREATQYF. This rearrangement joins TRBV7-2 to TRBJ2-3, with TRBD2 identical over 7 bases. CDR3 length: 15 residues. J was trimmed by 8 bases and V by 6 bases; bases with no gene match: 14. Germline values: CDR1 SGHTA, CDR2 FQGNSA.